These T cell receptor beta chains were read from a single sample in a study of T cell repertoires in cytomegalovirus infection. TCRdb redid the calling of the reads with MiXCR, one entry per CDR3 protein. The sample contains some 500,000 distinct CDR3 sequences, about 39% of which appear only once. These receptors' targets are unknown. The specimen was cultured PBMCs, collected from culture after CMV antigen stimulation. These receptors all come from a human donor in good health (CMV status not recorded). Some clones in this sample may be carry-over from other donors' samples. CDR3s include the opening cysteine and the closing phenylalanine or tryptophan. Each record gives: CDR3 protein, CDR3 DNA, clone size, D gene, V gene, J gene. A D gene is named only where the DNA matches it firmly. Clone size, where shown, is once, few, many, or a class for clones that have expanded.

CASSSDVRGDNEQFF	TGTGCCAGCAGCTCTGATGTCAGGGGAGACAATGAGCAGTTCTTC	few	NA	TRBV7-6	TRBJ2-1
CASSEDIAYQETQYF	TGTGCCAGCAGCGAGGATATAGCGTACCAAGAGACCCAGTACTTC	NA	NA	TRBV6-1	TRBJ2-5
CASSPAGWVGTEAFF	TGTGCCAGCAGTCCGGCAGGGTGGGTTGGTACTGAAGCTTTCTTT	NA	NA	TRBV6-2/TRBV6-3	TRBJ1-1
CASSPTPARGSNQPQHF	TGTGCCAGCAGCCCTACCCCCGCTCGCGGCAGCAATCAGCCCCAGCATTTT	NA	NA	TRBV7-9	TRBJ1-5
CATQSQGNIQYF	TGTGCCACCCAGTCCCAGGGGAACATTCAGTACTTC	once	NA	TRBV10-3	TRBJ2-4
CASSWRGASELFF	TGTGCCAGCAGCTGGAGAGGGGCGTCGGAACTGTTTTTT	NA	NA	TRBV7-2	TRBJ1-4
CASSLATAYNEQFF	TGTGCCAGCAGCTTAGCGACTGCCTACAATGAGCAGTTCTTC	NA	NA	TRBV7-8	TRBJ2-1
CASSALQGQPQHF	TGTGCCAGCAGTGCCTTGCAGGGACAGCCCCAGCATTTT	few	NA	TRBV6-6	TRBJ1-5
CASSLTGADSPLHF	TGTGCCAGCAGCCTCACAGGGGCTGATTCACCCCTCCACTTT	few	TRBD1	TRBV12-3/TRBV12-4	TRBJ1-6
CASSQEETSGGRYNEQFF	TGCGCCAGCAGCCAAGAGGAAACTAGCGGGGGGCGATACAATGAGCAGTTCTTC	once	TRBD2	TRBV4-1	TRBJ2-1
CASSLVPGGTTGELFF	TGTGCCAGCAGCTTAGTACCGGGAGGAACCACCGGGGAGCTGTTTTTT	NA	TRBD2	TRBV7-8	TRBJ2-2
CASSQDPAPPNRWDQPQHF	TGCGCCAGCAGCCAAGATCCGGCCCCACCAAATAGATGGGATCAGCCCCAGCATTTT	once	NA	TRBV4-1	TRBJ1-5
CASSAGLAGGSYEQFF	TGTGCCAGCAGCGCAGGACTAGCGGGAGGTTCGTATGAGCAGTTCTTC	NA	TRBD2	TRBV7-6	TRBJ2-1
CASSFGKYETQYF	TGTGCCAGCAGTTTCGGGAAGTATGAGACCCAGTACTTC	few	NA	TRBV12-3/TRBV12-4	TRBJ2-5
CASSPTLGNEQFF	TGTGCCAGCAGCCCCACCCTGGGAAATGAGCAGTTCTTC	NA	NA	TRBV7-2	TRBJ2-1
CASSHHRGRTYNEQFF	TGCGCCAGCAGCCACCACAGGGGAAGGACCTACAATGAGCAGTTCTTC	few	TRBD1	TRBV5-1	TRBJ2-1
CASSSPDGGSGNTIYF	TGTGCCAGCAGTTCCCCTGACGGGGGCTCTGGAAACACCATATATTTT	few	NA	TRBV28	TRBJ1-3
CASSRRGGLASYNEQFF	TGTGCCAGCAGCCGACGTGGGGGACTAGCCTCCTACAATGAGCAGTTCTTC	NA	TRBD2	TRBV7-8	TRBJ2-1
CASRPIGNQPQHF	TGTGCCAGCAGACCGATTGGCAATCAGCCCCAGCATTTT	few	NA	TRBV7-2	TRBJ1-5
CASSIDRGPYNEQFF	TGTGCCAGTAGTATCGACAGGGGCCCCTACAATGAGCAGTTCTTC	once	TRBD1	TRBV19	TRBJ2-1
CASSRTTHEQYF	TGTGCCAGCAGCAGGACTACTCACGAGCAGTACTTC	NA	NA	TRBV5-5	TRBJ2-7
CASSYSGRGQSPLHF	TGTGCCAGCAGTTACTCGGGCAGGGGGCAATCACCCCTCCACTTT	few	TRBD1	TRBV6-5	TRBJ1-6
CATSRGGNWNEQYF	TGTGCCACCAGCAGAGGTGGGAATTGGAACGAGCAGTACTTC	NA	NA	TRBV15	TRBJ2-7
CASSGGGFWTGELFF	TGTGCCAGCAGCGGCGGGGGGTTTTGGACCGGGGAGCTGTTTTTT	NA	TRBD2	TRBV7-6	TRBJ2-2
CASSGRQTYEQYF	TGTGCCAGCAGCGGACGACAGACCTACGAGCAGTACTTC	few	NA	TRBV7-2	TRBJ2-7
CASSSAILGAAETQYF	TGTGCCAGCAGCTCGGCGATCCTAGGGGCTGCCGAGACCCAGTACTTC	NA	NA	TRBV5-5	TRBJ2-5
CASSPRQGKGYEQYF	TGTGCCAGTAGTCCCCGACAGGGCAAGGGCTACGAGCAGTACTTC	few	TRBD1	TRBV19	TRBJ2-7
CASRPYAGGYEQYF	TGTGCCAGCAGACCCTACGCAGGGGGCTACGAGCAGTACTTC	few	TRBD1	TRBV25-1	TRBJ2-7
CASRLTSGGITDTQYF	TGTGCCAGCAGGTTGACTAGCGGGGGTATCACAGATACGCAGTATTTT	few	TRBD2	TRBV28	TRBJ2-3
CASSFLQGGEKLFF	TGTGCCAGCAGTTTTTTACAGGGTGGTGAAAAACTGTTTTTT	few	NA	TRBV12-3/TRBV12-4	TRBJ1-4
CASSLAGQGLQPQHF	TGTGCCAGCAGCTTAGCGGGACAGGGGCTTCAGCCCCAGCATTTT	many	TRBD1	TRBV7-2	TRBJ1-5
CASRSQGFRVNTEAFF	TGTGCCAGCAGGAGTCAGGGCTTTCGGGTGAACACTGAAGCTTTCTTT	few	NA	TRBV2	TRBJ1-1
CSVSLGSSNQPQHF	TGCAGCGTTTCCCTGGGTTCTAGCAATCAGCCCCAGCATTTT	once	NA	TRBV29-1	TRBJ1-5
CASSYGIYNEQFF	TGTGCCAGCAGTTACGGGATCTACAATGAGCAGTTCTTC	NA	NA	TRBV6-2/TRBV6-3	TRBJ2-1
CASRTIGRAKNIQYF	TGCGCCAGCAGAACCATTGGGAGAGCCAAAAACATTCAGTACTTC	few	NA	TRBV4-1	TRBJ2-4
CASSLGTSGSGQFF	TGTGCCAGCAGCTTAGGGACTAGCGGGTCCGGGCAGTTCTTC	NA	TRBD2	TRBV7-2	TRBJ2-1